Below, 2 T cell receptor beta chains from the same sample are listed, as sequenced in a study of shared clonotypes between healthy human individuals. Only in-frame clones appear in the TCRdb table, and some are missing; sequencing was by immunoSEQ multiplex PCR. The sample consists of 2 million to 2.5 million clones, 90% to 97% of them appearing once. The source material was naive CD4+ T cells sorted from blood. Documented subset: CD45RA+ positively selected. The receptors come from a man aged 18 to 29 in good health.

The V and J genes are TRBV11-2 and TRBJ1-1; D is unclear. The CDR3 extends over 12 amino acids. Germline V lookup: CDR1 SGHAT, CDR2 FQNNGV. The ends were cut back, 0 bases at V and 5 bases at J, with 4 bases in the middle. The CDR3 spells CASSLDFTEAFF. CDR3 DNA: TGTGCCAGCAGCTTAGACTTTACTGAAGCTTTCTTT.

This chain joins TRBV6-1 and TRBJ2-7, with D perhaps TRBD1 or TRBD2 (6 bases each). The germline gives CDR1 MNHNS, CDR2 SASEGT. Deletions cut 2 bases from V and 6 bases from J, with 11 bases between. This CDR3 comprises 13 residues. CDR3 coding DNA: TGTGCCAGCAGTGAACTGGGGGGCCTCGAGCAGTACTTC. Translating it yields CASSELGGLEQYF.